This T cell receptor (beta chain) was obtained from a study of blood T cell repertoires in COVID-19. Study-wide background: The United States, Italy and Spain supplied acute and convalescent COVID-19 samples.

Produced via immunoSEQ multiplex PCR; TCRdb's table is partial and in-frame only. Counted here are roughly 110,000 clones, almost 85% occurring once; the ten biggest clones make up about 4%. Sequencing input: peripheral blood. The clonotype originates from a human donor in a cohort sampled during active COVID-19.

The CDR3 here is CASSQDWPGQETQYF. CDR3 DNA sequence: TGTGCCAGCAGCCAGGACTGGCCGGGGCAAGAGACCCAGTACTTC. The chain links TRBV4-2 to TRBJ2-5; TRBD2 might be the D (5 bases). The CDR3 extends over 15 amino acids. In germline, CDR1 is LGHNA, CDR2 YNFKEQ. With 3 bases removed from V and 2 bases from J, the gap between germline ends came to 13 bases.